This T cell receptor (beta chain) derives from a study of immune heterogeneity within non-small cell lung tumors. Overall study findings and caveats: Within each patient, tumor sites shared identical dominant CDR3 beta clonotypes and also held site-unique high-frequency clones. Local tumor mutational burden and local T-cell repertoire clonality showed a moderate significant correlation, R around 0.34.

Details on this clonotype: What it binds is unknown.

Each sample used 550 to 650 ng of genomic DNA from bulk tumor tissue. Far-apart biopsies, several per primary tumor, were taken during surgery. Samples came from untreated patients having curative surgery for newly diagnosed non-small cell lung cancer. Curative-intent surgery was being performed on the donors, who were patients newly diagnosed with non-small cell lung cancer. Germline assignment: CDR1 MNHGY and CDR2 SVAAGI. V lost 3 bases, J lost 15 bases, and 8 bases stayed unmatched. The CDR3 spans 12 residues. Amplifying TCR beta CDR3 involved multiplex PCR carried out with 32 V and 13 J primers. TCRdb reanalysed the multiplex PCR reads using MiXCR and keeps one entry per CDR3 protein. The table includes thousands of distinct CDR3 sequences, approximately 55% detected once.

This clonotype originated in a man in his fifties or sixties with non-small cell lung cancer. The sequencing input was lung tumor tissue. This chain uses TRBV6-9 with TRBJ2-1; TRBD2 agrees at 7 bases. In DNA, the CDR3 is TGTGCCAGCAGTTACCGGCGGGAGCTTCTGTTCTTC. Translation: CASSYRRELLFF.